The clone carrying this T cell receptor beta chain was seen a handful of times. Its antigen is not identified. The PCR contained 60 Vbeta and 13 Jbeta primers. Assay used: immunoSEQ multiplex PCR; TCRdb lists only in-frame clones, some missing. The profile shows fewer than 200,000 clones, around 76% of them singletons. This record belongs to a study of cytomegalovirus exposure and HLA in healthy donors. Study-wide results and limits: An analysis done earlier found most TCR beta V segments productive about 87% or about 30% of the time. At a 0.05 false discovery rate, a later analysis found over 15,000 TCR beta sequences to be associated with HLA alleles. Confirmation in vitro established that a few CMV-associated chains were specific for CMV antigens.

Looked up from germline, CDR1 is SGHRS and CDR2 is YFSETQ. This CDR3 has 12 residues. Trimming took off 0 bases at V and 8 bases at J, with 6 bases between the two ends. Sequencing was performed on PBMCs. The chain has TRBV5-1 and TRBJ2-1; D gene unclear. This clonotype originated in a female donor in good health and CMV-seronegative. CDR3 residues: CASSLARDEQFF. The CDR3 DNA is TGCGCCAGCAGCTTGGCCCGGGATGAGCAGTTCTTC.